This T cell receptor (beta chain) came from a study of blood T cell repertoires in COVID-19. Study information: The samples span acute and convalescent COVID-19 from the United States, Italy and Spain. Sample material is recorded as cDNA or gDNA derived from T cells, B-cell-depleted T cells, or PBMCs.

This CDR3 has 14 residues. The V gene end was trimmed by 3 bases and the J gene end by 9 bases; junction bases not matched to a gene: 6. The germline V gene has CDR1 MNHEY and CDR2 SMNVEV (reference sequence). The authors' processing: Estimation of nucleated cell counts relied on the amplification of reference gene primers. The protocol was immunoSEQ multiplex PCR, while the TCRdb copy is restricted to in-frame clones and leaves out a portion. V and J calls and clone size follow that table, whereas D and trimming were derived from the DNA. The sample lists roughly 320,000 clones, roughly 86% occurring once.

The source material was peripheral blood. The rearrangement joins TRBV27 to TRBJ2-1, with 9 bases lining up with TRBD2. This TCR was recovered from a man between 65 and 85 years old with acute or convalescent COVID-19. The CDR3 region has the DNA TGTGCCAGCAGTTTGCGGCTAGCGGGGACTGAGCAGTTCTTC. It specifies CASSLRLAGTEQFF.